These 18 T cell receptor beta chains originate from one sample sequenced in a study of cytomegalovirus exposure and HLA in healthy donors. Both 60 Vbeta primers and 13 Jbeta primers went into the PCR. TCRdb keeps only in-frame clones here, not all; method: immunoSEQ multiplex PCR. The sample includes 99,000 or so clones, 75% to 85% of them seen just once. The sequenced sample consisted of PBMCs. The source is a man in his thirties or forties in good health and CMV-seronegative.

The chain links TRBV9 to TRBJ2-5; 7 nucleotides match TRBD2. The CDR3 is 15 amino acids. The J segment lost 2 bases and the V segment lost 4 bases, leaving 8 bases of the junction unmatched. Germline V gene lookup returns CDR1 SGDLS and CDR2 YYNGEE. The CDR3 DNA is TGTGCCAGCAGCCAGAGCGGGGACTGGCAAGAGACCCAGTACTTC. Encoded protein: CASSQSGDWQETQYF. The variable domain in full, completed from reference TRBV9 and TRBJ2-5, reads DSGVTQTPKHLITATGQRVTLRCSPRSGDLSVYWYQQSLDQGLQFLIQYYNGEERAKGNILERFSAQQFPDLHSELNLSSLELGDSALYFCASSQSGDWQETQYFGPGTRLLVL.

The gene calls are TRBV6-5 and TRBJ1-2; D unresolved. Germline V CDR1 and CDR2: MNHEY, SVGAGI. V was shortened by 6 bases and J by 2 bases, with 13 bases between the two germline ends. The CDR3 runs 14 residues. CDR3 protein: CASRTRTSNYGYTF. In DNA, the CDR3 is TGTGCCAGCAGGACCAGGACTTCGAACTATGGCTACACCTTC.

The V and J genes are TRBV5-4 and TRBJ2-1; 11 bases match TRBD2. Per the germline V gene, CDR1 is SGHNT and CDR2 is YYREEE (reference sequence). J gave up 3 bases and V 0 bases, and 5 bases lay outside the gene matches. The CDR3 extends over 17 amino acids. Here the CDR3 reads CASSLDPTSGIYNEQFF. The CDR3 DNA follows: TGTGCCAGCAGCTTGGACCCGACTAGCGGGATCTACAATGAGCAGTTCTTC.

This chain links TRBV28 with TRBJ1-1; D is ambiguous. Germline V gene lookup returns CDR1 MDHEN and CDR2 SYDVKM. The CDR3 is 13 amino acids. Trimming took off 4 bases at V and 11 bases at J, with 17 bases between the two ends. The CDR3 sequence is CASSYSYDVEAFF. The CDR3 DNA is TGTGCCAGCAGTTACAGCTATGACGTCGAGGCTTTCTTT.

This clone was picked up one time. This sequence joins TRBV19 and TRBJ2-7, with 8 bases aligning to TRBD1. With 3 bases clipped from V and 4 bases from J, the junction kept 14 bases outside the gene matches. The CDR3 runs to 17 residues. Looked up from germline, CDR1 is LNHDA and CDR2 is SQIVND (reference sequence). CDR3: CASSISASPGQAYEQYF. In DNA form, the CDR3 reads TGTGCCAGTAGTATTTCGGCGTCTCCGGGACAGGCTTACGAGCAGTACTTC.

For the CDR3, the DNA is TGTGCCAGCAGGGAGCTACTTGCCACAGATACGCAGTATTTT. Residues: CASRELLATDTQYF. The chain links TRBV2 to TRBJ2-3; D gene ambiguous. Germline CDR1 and CDR2: SNHLY and FYNNEI. CDR3 length: 14 amino acids. The V gene lost 6 bases and the J gene lost 2 bases, with 12 bases spanning the gap.

The chain joins TRBV18 to TRBJ2-7, with 8 bases identical to TRBD2. This CDR3 contains 16 residues. Trimming cost V 2 bases and J 0 bases; bases outside gene matches: 6. Germline-derived CDR1 and CDR2 are KGHSH and LQKENI. The CDR3 loop reads CASSPISSGSSYEQYF. DNA of the CDR3: TGTGCCAGCTCACCAATATCGAGCGGGAGCTCCTACGAGCAGTACTTC.

The V and J genes are TRBV6-5 and TRBJ2-3; 8 bases align to TRBD1. CDR3 length: 14 residues. V gave up 5 bases and J gave up 3 bases; unmatched junction bases: 4. In germline, CDR1 is MNHEY, CDR2 SVGAGI. The CDR3 nucleotides are TGTGCCAGCAGTCCAGACAGGGGTACAGATACGCAGTATTTT. Its protein is CASSPDRGTDTQYF.

The V and J genes are TRBV15 and TRBJ2-1; the match to TRBD2 covers 7 bases. The germline V gene has CDR1 LNHNV and CDR2 YYDKDF (reference sequence). The CDR3 runs 17 residues. Trimming took 0 bases from V and 3 from J; bases not matched to a gene: 8. The CDR3 loop is CATSRDTPAGIYNEQFF. The CDR3 coding sequence is TGTGCCACCAGCAGAGATACCCCAGCGGGGATCTACAATGAGCAGTTCTTC.

This chain uses TRBV30 with TRBJ2-1, with 7 nucleotides matching TRBD1. CDR3 length: 13 amino acids. Germline trimming cut 3 bases from V and 4 bases from J; bases unmatched to any gene: 3. Germline assignment: CDR1 GTSNPN and CDR2 SVGIG (reference sequence). The chain's CDR3 is CAWSQTGYNEQFF. CDR3 in DNA: TGTGCCTGGAGCCAGACAGGGTACAATGAGCAGTTCTTC.

This clone was detected only once. The V and J genes are TRBV27 and TRBJ1-1; 8 nucleotides line up with TRBD1. The CDR3 contains 15 residues. Trimming cost V 5 bases and J 1 base; bases outside gene matches: 6. Germline-derived CDR1 and CDR2 are MNHEY and SMNVEV (reference sequence). The DNA for the CDR3 is TGTGCCAGCAGTCCAGGTGGGACAGGGAACACTGAAGCTTTCTTT. Its protein is CASSPGGTGNTEAFF.

The chain links TRBV6-6 to TRBJ1-5; D is unclear. The V and J ends lost 6 bases and 5 bases respectively, with 14 bases between them. Germline-derived CDR1 and CDR2 are MNHNY and SVGAGI (reference sequence). The CDR3 is 14 residues long. The CDR3 sequence: CASSSTSDYQPQHF. The CDR3, as DNA: TGTGCCAGCAGCTCGACATCCGATTATCAGCCCCAGCATTTT.

The J gene is TRBJ2-2, the V gene TRBV25-1, with D perhaps TRBD1 (5 bases). Trimming took 10 bases from V and 0 from J, leaving 12 bases between them. This CDR3 has 14 residues. Per the germline V gene, CDR1 is MGHDK and CDR2 is SYGVNS. CDR3 loop: CATDTGSNTGELFF. The CDR3 bases are TGTGCCACCGATACAGGATCGAACACCGGGGAGCTGTTTTTT.

V is TRBV14 and J is TRBJ2-1, with TRBD2 identical over 11 bases. The germline CDR1 and CDR2 sequences are SGHDN and FVKESK. Trimming cost V 6 bases and J 6 bases; bases outside gene matches: 7. The CDR3 contains 15 residues. This chain's CDR3 is CASRLAGDVGNEQFF. CDR3 nucleotides: TGTGCCAGCAGACTAGCGGGAGACGTAGGCAATGAGCAGTTCTTC.

The V gene is TRBV5-1, the J gene TRBJ2-7; 7 nucleotides agree with TRBD1. J lost 9 bases, V lost 0 bases, and 12 bases had no gene match. The CDR3 covers 15 residues. Germline lookup yields CDR1 SGHRS and CDR2 YFSETQ. CDR3 amino acids: CASSLEGTDPVGQYF. Here the CDR3 DNA reads TGCGCCAGCAGCTTGGAAGGGACAGACCCCGTAGGGCAGTACTTC.

This chain uses TRBV18 with TRBJ2-3, with D possibly matching TRBD2 (5 bases). The V end was cut by 2 bases, the J end by 3 bases, with 12 bases between. CDR3 size: 15 residues. The V gene's germline CDR1 is KGHSH and CDR2 LQKENI. CDR3 coding DNA: TGTGCCAGCTCACCAGCGGGTTCGGGTACAGATACGCAGTATTTT. This sequence encodes CASSPAGSGTDTQYF.

This clone was seen a single time. The V call is TRBV28, the J call TRBJ1-5, with TRBD1 identical over 8 bases. Trimming at V came to 6 bases and at J to 6 bases, leaving 10 bases not matched to a gene. Germline CDR1 is MDHEN and CDR2 is SYDVKM. The length of the CDR3 is 15 residues. The CDR3 sequence is CASRTSSRGLQPQHF. For the CDR3, the DNA is TGTGCCAGCAGGACCAGTTCCAGGGGGCTTCAGCCCCAGCATTTT.

This clone was recorded once. V gene TRBV7-9 combines with J gene TRBJ2-2; 14 bases line up with TRBD2. Germline CDR1 reads SEHNR; CDR2 reads FQNEAQ (reference sequence). Trimming cost V 3 bases and J 2 bases; bases outside gene matches: 8. This CDR3 contains 19 residues. CDR3 sequence (DNA): TGTGCCAGCAGCTTCCCGGGACTAGCGGGAGTTCCAAACACCGGGGAGCTGTTTTTT. Translated, it gives CASSFPGLAGVPNTGELFF.